These 31 T cell receptor beta chains share one sample of origin, sequenced in a study of T cell responses to AZD1222 COVID-19 vaccine. Method: immunoSEQ multiplex PCR; TCRdb's copy keeps in-frame clones and lacks some. The sample yields roughly 100,000 clones, roughly 88% seen once. This sample comprised peripheral blood, obtained on day 0 of AZD1222 vaccination. The receptor set was obtained from an adult in good health.

The rearrangement links TRBV10-2 to TRBJ1-2; TRBD1 agrees at 8 bases. Losses at the gene ends were 5 bases for V and 0 bases for J; bases not matched to a gene: 11. From germline, CDR1 is WSHSY and CDR2 SAAADI. This CDR3 comprises 17 residues. The CDR3 spells CASSPQGAAVSNYGYTF. In DNA form, the CDR3 reads TGCGCCAGCAGTCCTCAGGGGGCCGCCGTATCTAACTATGGCTACACCTTC.

The V call is TRBV19, the J call TRBJ2-7; no firm D call. From germline, CDR1 is LNHDA and CDR2 SQIVND (reference sequence). The CDR3 spans 11 residues. V lost 5 bases, J lost 9 bases, and 11 bases lay in between. The CDR3 loop reads CASSYKVGQYF. Written as DNA, the CDR3 is TGTGCCAGTAGTTACAAGGTAGGGCAGTACTTC.

V usage is TRBV19 and J usage is TRBJ2-7, with 9 bases lining up with TRBD1. The CDR3 consists of 13 residues. The ends lost 7 bases at V and 4 bases at J; junction bases unmatched: 5. Germline-derived CDR1 and CDR2 are LNHDA and SQIVND (reference sequence). CDR3 amino acids: CASNSGTGYEQYF. The CDR3 bases are TGTGCCAGTAATTCCGGGACAGGGTACGAGCAGTACTTC. Complete variable domain (other parts from reference TRBV19 and TRBJ2-7): DGGITQSPKYLFRKEGQNVTLSCEQNLNHDAMYWYRQDPGQGLRLIYYSQIVNDFQKGDIAEGYSVSREKKESFPLTVTSAQKNPTAFYLCASNSGTGYEQYFGPGTRLTVT.

The chain couples TRBV13 to TRBJ2-1, with TRBD2 matching 16 bases. CDR1 is PRHDT and CDR2 is FYEKMQ in the germline V gene (reference sequence). The junction had 2 bases not matched to a gene; V was cut back by 6 bases and J by 0 bases. CDR3 length: 17 residues. CDR3 sequence: CASRGLAGGSSYNEQFF. CDR3 sequence (DNA): TGTGCCAGCAGGGGACTAGCGGGGGGGAGCTCCTACAATGAGCAGTTCTTC.

The genes are TRBV6-5 and TRBJ1-2; the D gene is possibly TRBD1 (5 bases). CDR3 length: 13 residues. V lost 4 bases, J lost 8 bases, and 14 bases lay in between. CDR1 is MNHEY, CDR2 SVGAGI, per germline. The CDR3 DNA reads TGTGCCAGCAGTTCGTCTATGCAGGGCGGCTACACCTTC. Translating gives CASSSSMQGGYTF.

The chain employs TRBV9 and TRBJ1-3; no reliable D call. The CDR3 consists of 15 residues. Per germline, CDR1 SGDLS and CDR2 YYNGEE. Trimming stripped 0 bases from V and 0 bases from J, with 7 bases between. The CDR3 region has the DNA TGTGCCAGCAGCGTAGGGACGGACTCTGGAAACACCATATATTTT. It is translated as CASSVGTDSGNTIYF.

The chain combines TRBV4-2 with TRBJ2-7, with 7 bases that match TRBD1. V was clipped by 0 bases and J by 0 bases; unmatched bases: 2. Germline V gene data show CDR1 as LGHNA and CDR2 as YNFKEQ. The CDR3 loop spans 15 amino acids. The CDR3, as DNA: TGTGCCAGCAGCCAAGAAGGGACAGTCTCCTACGAGCAGTACTTC. This translates into CASSQEGTVSYEQYF.

V is TRBV5-4 and J is TRBJ1-2; 8 bases align to TRBD1. V was pared by 3 bases and J by 7 bases, with 8 bases of the junction left unmatched. Germline CDR1 and CDR2: SGHNT and YYREEE (reference sequence). The length of the CDR3 is 14 residues. The CDR3 is CASSSTTGVAGYTF. The CDR3 bases are TGTGCCAGCAGCTCGACGACAGGGGTGGCTGGCTACACCTTC.

The V gene is TRBV2, the J gene TRBJ1-1; 9 nucleotides match TRBD1. With V trimmed by 6 bases and J by 6 bases, 8 bases remained unmatched. Germline V gene data show CDR1 as SNHLY and CDR2 as FYNNEI. The CDR3 totals 14 residues. DNA of the CDR3: TGTGCCAGCAGAGGGGACAGGGTAAACCCTGAAGCTTTCTTT. Residues: CASRGDRVNPEAFF.

The chain combines TRBV5-1 with TRBJ2-2, with 7 bases matching TRBD1. CDR3 length equals 17 residues. V shed 0 bases, J shed 1 base, and the junction held 6 bases outside the gene matches. Germline V gene lookup returns CDR1 SGHRS and CDR2 YFSETQ. The CDR3 protein is CASSLGDSNRNTGELFF. The CDR3 coding sequence is TGCGCCAGCAGCTTGGGGGACAGCAACAGGAACACCGGGGAGCTGTTTTTT.

The rearrangement links TRBV5-1 to TRBJ1-6, with 10 nucleotides matching TRBD1. Germline lookup yields CDR1 SGHRS and CDR2 YFSETQ. This CDR3 contains 14 residues. Trimming took 4 bases from V and 10 from J; bases not matched to a gene: 5. Here the CDR3 DNA reads TGCGCCAGCAGCGAGGGACAGGGGTACTCACCCCTCCACTTT. The encoded protein is CASSEGQGYSPLHF.

This sequence joins TRBV5-6 and TRBJ2-5, with D perhaps TRBD1 or TRBD2 (5 bases each). Germline V gene data show CDR1 as SGHDT and CDR2 as YYEEEE. Trimming took 4 bases from V and 2 from J, leaving 15 bases between them. The CDR3 sequence is 15 residues long. The CDR3 loop reads CASSVGTYSQETQYF. The CDR3 coding sequence is TGTGCCAGCAGCGTTGGGACGTACTCTCAAGAGACCCAGTACTTC. Looking up the rest from reference TRBV5-6 and TRBJ2-5 gives the full variable domain: DAGVTQSPTHLIKTRGQQVTLRCSPKSGHDTVSWYQQALGQGPQFIFQYYEEEERQRGNFPDRFSGHQFPNYSSELNVNALLLGDSALYLCASSVGTYSQETQYFGPGTRLLVL.

The rearrangement joins TRBV29-1 to TRBJ2-5; D is tentatively TRBD1 or TRBD2 (6 bases each). Trimming removed 7 bases at V and 4 bases at J, with 22 bases between. Germline CDR1 and CDR2: SQVTM and ANQGSEA. This CDR3 region has 15 residues. The DNA for the CDR3 is TGCAGCGCTCATCAAGGGGGGCTACCCTTAGAGACCCAGTACTTC. It is translated as CSAHQGGLPLETQYF.

This rearrangement joins TRBV23-1 to TRBJ1-1; D is unresolved. TRBV23-1 is marked as an open reading frame, function uncertain. Between the trimmed V and J ends, which lost 5 bases and 1 base, there was a span of 5 bases. CDR3 length: 12 residues. The DNA of the CDR3 is TGCGCCAGCAGTAGAGAGAACACTGAAGCTTTCTTT. Residues: CASSRENTEAFF.

The rearrangement uses TRBV20-1 and TRBJ1-5; D perhaps matches TRBD1 (5 bases). Germline CDR1 is DFQATT and CDR2 is SNEGSKA (reference sequence). Trimming shortened V by 3 bases and J by 5 bases, and 11 bases separated the two germline ends. This CDR3 is built from 13 residues. The CDR3 bases are TGCAGTGCTAGTTGGGGCACGGATCAGCCCCAGCATTTT. Translated, it gives CSASWGTDQPQHF.

The chain employs TRBV19 and TRBJ2-7; D ambiguous. Trimming took off 7 bases at V and 3 bases at J, with 19 bases between the two ends. Germline V lookup: CDR1 LNHDA, CDR2 SQIVND (reference sequence). The CDR3 contains 15 residues. The CDR3 DNA reads TGTGCCAGTACCCCCGATCCTAGTGGCTACTACGAGCAGTACTTC. This encodes CASTPDPSGYYEQYF.

This clone was counted once. The chain carries TRBV4-3 and TRBJ2-2, with D maybe TRBD1 (5 bases). CDR1 is LGHNA, CDR2 YSLEER, per germline. V lost 4 bases, J lost 0 bases, and 12 bases lay in between. CDR3 length equals 16 residues. The CDR3 sequence is CASSPDSPTNTGELFF. The CDR3 nucleotides read TGCGCCAGCAGCCCTGACAGTCCAACGAACACCGGGGAGCTGTTTTTT.

The V and J genes are TRBV11-3 and TRBJ2-2; a weak D match, TRBD1 (5 bases). This CDR3 contains 15 residues. The V gene lost 3 bases and the J gene lost 2 bases, with 10 bases spanning the gap. Germline values: CDR1 SGHNT, CDR2 YENEEA. The CDR3 DNA follows: TGTGCCAGCAGCTTGGGGCTAGGTAACACCGGGGAGCTGTTTTTT. This encodes CASSLGLGNTGELFF. Full variable domain (missing parts from reference TRBV11-3 and TRBJ2-2): EAGVVQSPRYKIIEKKQPVAFWCNPISGHNTLYWYLQNLGQGPELLIRYENEEAVDDSQLPKDRFSAERLKGVDSTLKIQPAELGDSAVYLCASSLGLGNTGELFFGEGSRLTVL.

This sequence joins TRBV19 and TRBJ1-1; 9 nucleotides agree with TRBD1. The CDR3 covers 17 residues. V lost 4 bases to trimming and J lost 0 bases; unmatched junction nucleotides: 9. CDR1 LNHDA and CDR2 SQIVND come from the germline V gene (reference sequence). DNA for the CDR3: TGTGCCAGTAGTACCGGGACAGGGCGATCGATGAACACTGAAGCTTTCTTT. This codes for CASSTGTGRSMNTEAFF.

The V gene is TRBV4-2, the J gene TRBJ2-3; unclear D gene. Trimming cost V 3 bases and J 1 base, with 14 bases left between them. This CDR3 is built from 16 residues. CDR1 is LGHNA and CDR2 is YNFKEQ in the germline V gene. CDR3 DNA: TGTGCCAGCAGCCAGGGCCCCGACGCCGGCACAGATACGCAGTATTTT. Amino acids: CASSQGPDAGTDTQYF.

The V call is TRBV2, the J call TRBJ2-3; 14 nucleotides match TRBD2. This CDR3 is 16 amino acids long. Germline V lookup: CDR1 SNHLY, CDR2 FYNNEI. V shed 4 bases, J shed 1 base, and the junction held 1 base outside the gene matches. The CDR3 DNA is TGTGCCAGCAGTGGGGGACTAGCGGGGGGCACAGATACGCAGTATTTT. Protein product: CASSGGLAGGTDTQYF.

The chain has TRBV9 and TRBJ1-1, with a possible D match to TRBD1 (5 bases). The CDR3 consists of 14 residues. Germline CDR1 SGDLS, CDR2 YYNGEE. Trimming removed 3 bases at V and 2 bases at J, with 11 bases between. CDR3 loop: CASSGQGSNTEAFF. The CDR3, as DNA: TGTGCCAGCAGCGGCCAGGGTTCTAACACTGAAGCTTTCTTT.

V gene TRBV6-6 combines with J gene TRBJ1-6, with 7 bases aligning to TRBD1. After removal of 7 bases from V and 10 bases from J, the junction contained 16 bases not matched to a gene. This CDR3 comprises 16 residues. Germline V gene data show CDR1 as MNHNY and CDR2 as SVGAGI (reference sequence). The CDR3 spells CASTTPGQSGSSPLHF. CDR3 coding DNA: TGTGCCAGCACCACGCCGGGACAGAGTGGATCCTCACCCCTCCACTTT.

The rearrangement links TRBV6-4 to TRBJ1-1; the D gene is possibly TRBD1 (6 bases). CDR1 and CDR2 from the germline V gene are MRHNA and SNTAGT. V was pared by 5 bases and J by 1 base, with 8 bases between. This CDR3 comprises 13 residues. The chain's CDR3 is CASSRTENTEAFF. Written as DNA, the CDR3 is TGTGCCAGCAGTAGGACAGAGAACACTGAAGCTTTCTTT.

The chain has TRBV12-3 or TRBV12-4 and TRBJ2-3; no clear D. CDR3 length: 11 residues. V was shortened by 0 bases and J by 5 bases, with 0 bases between the two germline ends. CDR3 protein: CASSLADTQYF. CDR3 sequence (DNA): TGTGCCAGCAGTTTAGCAGATACGCAGTATTTT.

The rearrangement joins TRBV9 to TRBJ2-2, with a weak D call TRBD1 (5 bases). The CDR3 has 20 amino acids. Germline CDR1 is SGDLS and CDR2 is YYNGEE. V lost 4 bases and J 0 bases, leaving 25 bases between the germline ends. The CDR3, as DNA: TGTGCCAGCAGCTTTTCCCCAAACAGGCAAACTTTCGCGAACACCGGGGAGCTGTTTTTT. Translation gives CASSFSPNRQTFANTGELFF.

This clone was seen only once. The chain carries TRBV2 and TRBJ2-7; tentative D call: TRBD1 (8 bases). V was cut by 9 bases and J by 2 bases, with 17 bases left in between. Germline V lookup: CDR1 SNHLY, CDR2 FYNNEI. The CDR3 length is 14 residues. In DNA, the CDR3 is TGTGCCAGTCAAGCGGGACAGGCCACCTACGAGCAGTACTTC. Amino acid sequence: CASQAGQATYEQYF.

This chain connects TRBV6-2 or TRBV6-3 to TRBJ2-1; 12 nucleotides agree with TRBD2. Trimming took 5 bases from V and 6 from J; bases not matched to a gene: 8. CDR1 is MNHEY, CDR2 SVGEGT, per germline. The length of the CDR3 is 16 residues. CDR3 sequence (DNA): TGTGCCAGCAGTCCCCGACTAGCGGGAGTACTCAATGAGCAGTTCTTC. Amino acids: CASSPRLAGVLNEQFF.

The chain joins TRBV9 to TRBJ1-2, with 7 nucleotides matching TRBD1. V was pared by 5 bases and J by 8 bases, with 15 bases of the junction left unmatched. This CDR3 has 15 residues. Looked up from germline, CDR1 is SGDLS and CDR2 is YYNGEE. CDR3 region: CASRAPEQGLLGYTF. CDR3 sequence (DNA): TGTGCCAGCAGAGCTCCGGAACAGGGGTTATTAGGCTACACCTTC.

This clone was counted a few times. The V gene is TRBV20-1, the J gene TRBJ2-3; TRBD2 might be the D (5 bases). Trimming took 3 bases from V and 10 from J, leaving 8 bases between them. The CDR3 length is 10 residues. CDR1 and CDR2 (germline): DFQATT, SNEGSKA (reference sequence). The CDR3: CSASRDSQYF. Here the CDR3 DNA reads TGCAGTGCTAGTCGGGATTCGCAGTATTTT.

The CDR3: CASSFLGQGNTEAFF. CDR3 nucleotide sequence: TGCGCCAGCAGCTTCCTAGGACAGGGGAACACTGAAGCTTTCTTT. The chain couples TRBV5-1 to TRBJ1-1, with TRBD1 identical over 8 bases. This CDR3 comprises 15 residues. The V and J ends lost 2 bases and 1 base, in that order; junction bases with no gene match: 4. Per the germline V gene, CDR1 is SGHRS and CDR2 is YFSETQ.